This T cell receptor (beta chain) was found in a study of blood T cell repertoires in COVID-19. Study context: Acute and convalescent COVID-19 specimens originated in the United States, Italy and Spain. The cDNA or gDNA used as material had been derived from T cells, B-cell-depleted T cells, or PBMCs.

Original methodology: How many nucleated cells were present was estimated from reference gene primer amplification. The data were produced by immunoSEQ multiplex PCR, yet TCRdb's version contains in-frame clones alone and is incomplete. Clone size and V and J calls were adopted from that table, with D and trimming inferred from the DNA. This table has 150,000 to 200,000 clones, around 79% appearing once. Germline CDR1 is SNHLY and CDR2 is FYNNEI. This CDR3 is built from 14 residues. V gave up 8 bases and J gave up 0 bases, with 11 bases separating them. Sequencing was carried out using peripheral blood. This chain links TRBV2 with TRBJ1-3, with no clear D. The sequence came from a man aged 55 to 70 with active or convalescent COVID-19. CDR3 in amino acids: CASEAGLSGNTIYF. CDR3 nucleotides: TGTGCCAGCGAGGCAGGACTCTCTGGAAACACCATATATTTT.